The source of this TCR beta chain is a study of cytomegalovirus exposure and HLA in healthy donors (dated by TCRdb to the late 2010s). Looking at the study overall: An earlier analysis of several hundred of the donors reported approximately 270 Gb of sequence data and around 120 million unique TCR beta sequences from about 180 million T cells. HLA typing covered class I and class II loci at four-digit resolution. Among about 390 genotyped donors of the cohort, an average of around 240,000 unique TCR beta nucleotide sequences were sequenced per donor, roughly 20% of them non-productive. A handful of DR-DQ haplotypes were handled as single units for association and clustering because linkage in the cohort was strong. Genome-wide SNP genotypes for about 65% of the 666 donors were used in a later genetic analysis, which treated that subset as a discovery cohort. In addition to the first cohort of around 670 subjects, a separate validation cohort of around 110 different subjects was used. About 330 gigabases of sequencing data and around 88 million unique TCR sequences made up an early release that covered around 640 HLA-typed donors. Rather than drawing on any new phenotypic data, the later analysis identified candidate immune exposures from TCR beta sequences and the way those sequences occurred across donors. The study used immunosequencing to profile the T cell repertoires of 600 to 850 subjects and linked those repertoires to cytomegalovirus serostatus. The study aimed to test whether signatures of past pathogen exposure could be identified by cataloging public T cell receptors. An earlier analysis of around 640 of the donors used high-throughput TCR beta sequencing to judge whether each TCR beta V gene segment behaved as functional or pseudogenic. Of the approximately 400 genotyped donors, about 80% fell in the genetic ancestry cluster associated with self-reported Caucasian donors. Alongside the repertoire data, information on donor age, sex, ethnicity and CMV serostatus was compiled. To predict cytomegalovirus infection status, the study brought together high-throughput TCR immunosequencing, statistical association of individual TCRs with disease status, and machine learning. A later analysis re-examined previously published TCR beta repertoires from more than 650 donors and added high-resolution HLA genotyping to investigate patterns of TCR occurrence. Typing coverage varied by locus: about 620-640 donors for A, B, C, DRB1 and DQB1; roughly 500 for DQA1; more than 600 for DPA1; fewer than 480 for DPB1. All discovery cohort repertoires had been generated using a single sequencing platform.

General findings and caveats noted by the study authors: Strong co-occurrence of HLA alleles, especially DR and DQ, made assigning TCR associations to individual alleles difficult. The earlier analysis of fewer than 750 of the donors excluded around 17 rarely observed V segments, including chromosome 9 orphons, because counts were too low. A later genetic analysis reported fewer N-insertions in productive TCRs among donors in an Asian-associated ancestry cluster than the approximately 670-donor mean. In vitro tests confirmed that a few of the cytomegalovirus-associated TCR beta chains recognize cytomegalovirus antigens. CMV serostatus was the only immune exposure information available for the cohort. Correlated functional status among segregating V segments might be attributable to linkage disequilibrium, but an unknown experimental factor could not be ruled out. Across donors, most TCR sequences were observed very rarely, whereas some public TCRs were present in many individuals. In this cohort, only TCR beta chains were sequenced, and detectable features were limited by the absence of alpha or paired-chain data. In a later analysis, TCR association rates were found to vary across HLA loci, with the most associated TCRs seen for DRB1 alleles and the fewest for HLA-C alleles. According to the authors, the approach could potentially be generalized to other disease states and immunological phenotypes. In a later analysis, several top co-occurrence clusters were reported to appear linked to parvovirus B19, influenza, CMV and Epstein-Barr virus. V-gene and J-gene trimming of TCR beta chains was associated with a missense DCLRE1C variant in a later genetic analysis, and the association was replicated in an independent cohort. The 87-base-pair reads could not distinguish some IMGT-functional V segments, including TRBV6-2 and TRBV6-3, so those segments were excluded. A further reported finding was that TCR beta sequences accurately predicted the HLA-A and HLA-B alleles for most subjects in the first cohort. The classifier was reported to diagnose cytomegalovirus status with high specificity and sensitivity in both the original and validation cohorts. A cluster of highly shared sequence variants was judged likely to represent a technical artifact of the sequencing pipeline. An earlier analysis of 587 of the donors showed that most TCR beta V segments appeared in productive rearrangements either about 87% or about 30% of the time, which broadly matched IMGT annotations. In a later analysis, HLA-associated TCR beta chains were found to be more clonally expanded and to have lower generation probabilities than equally common non-associated chains. Roughly uniform sequencing depth across donors was assumed in presence/absence analyses, although this assumption may not hold. In a later analysis, 16,951 TCR beta sequences were associated with specific HLA alleles at a false discovery rate of 0.05. HLA typing was unavailable for some donors at each locus, so association tests used only the typed subset. In the study, some 160 TCR beta chains were listed as associated with cytomegalovirus. Most CMV-associated TCR beta chains appeared to be HLA-restricted in a later analysis, and the HLA associations seemed to be driven largely by CMV exposure.

The cysteine opens and the phenylalanine closes a CDR3 of 14 amino acids. Just CDR3 DNA is preserved here, 42 bases in frame from base 1. Via the germline V gene (reference sequence), CDR1 is LNHDA and CDR2 SQIVND. V gives up 6 bases and J gives up 4 bases, and the segment between their germline ends measures 13 bases. The cohort comprised fewer than 750 healthy bone marrow donors. All cohort members were sampled while nominally healthy, although unrecorded immune exposures were likely present. The donor tested CMV seropositive, placing the donor among the approximately 310 seropositive members of the cohort. A peripheral blood sample was collected from each donor, and TCR beta sequencing was performed on peripheral blood mononuclear cells. The Qiagen DNeasy Blood Extraction Kit was used to extract genomic DNA from the blood cell samples. The library came from the immunoSEQ multiplex PCR assay. A mixture of 60 forward primers for TCR Vbeta segments and 13 reverse primers for TCR Jbeta segments was used in the multiplex PCR. A multiplex PCR assay on genomic DNA amplified the CDR3 region of rearranged TCR beta genes. On the Illumina HiSeq System, the amplified TCR beta libraries were sequenced as 87-base-pair reads. As for how the authors treated the data: A later analysis tallied about 77 million unique TCR beta chains across the 666 repertoires, and about 10 million of those chains were shared by two or more donors. Raw reads were error-corrected and collapsed into unique sequences by a nearest-neighbor algorithm in which closely related sequences were merged to remove PCR and sequencing errors. CDR3 sequences were aligned to IMGT reference sequences to assign V, D and J gene segments. For a sequence to be retained, a match of at least six nucleotides was required to both a V gene segment and a J gene segment. Rearrangements were called productive when the CDR3 lacked stop codons and stayed in frame with V and J; all others were non-productive. CDR3 was defined by IMGT convention, running from the second conserved V-encoded cysteine to the conserved J-encoded phenylalanine. The earlier analysis of some 550 of the donors excluded any sequence lacking an unambiguous match to a single V gene segment. In an earlier analysis of a few hundred of the donors, a V segment was called functional when productive rearrangements were above 56.7%, and segregating when the standard deviation between donors exceeded 5%. To diagnose cytomegalovirus status from the catalog of TCR beta chain sequences, a statistical classification framework was built. In a later analysis, V and J genes were assigned by comparing TCR nucleotide sequences against IMGT/GENE-DB human TR gene sequences. Using the TCRdist pipeline, a later analysis assigned CDR3 sequences along with most-parsimonious VDJ recombination scenarios. In a later analysis, each TCR beta chain was defined by its CDR3 amino acid sequence together with its V-gene family, and reads lacking a unique V-gene family were excluded. A later analysis removed 550 to 700 highly shared, low-generation-probability nucleotide sequences to deal with suspected cross-contamination and a sequencing artifact. A later analysis calculated a clonal expansion index for each public chain from normalized within-repertoire ranks of inferred template counts. Generation probabilities in a later analysis came from a VDJ recombination model fitted to out-of-frame rearrangements, and those results were checked against IGoR. In a later analysis, TCR-TCR, TCR-HLA and TCR-CMV co-occurrence was scored with hypergeometric tests, and a repertoire-size bias correction was applied to TCR pairs. False discovery rates were estimated in a later analysis by permuting HLA or CMV assignments 20 times. A later analysis grouped co-occurring TCRs with DBSCAN, adding TCRdist sequence similarity when clustering within HLA-allele-positive subsets. Repertoires with fewer than 30,000 or more than 120,000 public chains were left out of co-occurrence clustering, as were about 5 repertoires with anomalous nucleotide sharing. The source is immuneACCESS, and TCRdb retained only in-frame sequences with V and J called. Part of the clones is not carried over; for the studies checked, unresolved V genes explain less than half of this, and the remainder is unexplained. From that table come the V and J calls and clone size; the DNA was used to work out D and trimming. The sample table lists about 240,000 clones, around 81% of them with a count of one. The biggest ten clones account for 7% to 9% of the sample.

As concerns this clone: Its recognized antigen is unknown. Within one base of it there is no much larger clone, and no base qualities were kept.

This TCR was sampled from a woman aged 60-75 years in good health and CMV-seropositive. Sequenced material: PBMCs. The V and J segments used are TRBV19 and TRBJ1-5; the D region possibly corresponds to TRBD1 (6 bases align). Read as DNA, the sequence is TGTGCCAGTAGCCCCGGGACAAAAAATCAGCCCCAGCATTTT. Translated, this gives CASSPGTKNQPQHF.